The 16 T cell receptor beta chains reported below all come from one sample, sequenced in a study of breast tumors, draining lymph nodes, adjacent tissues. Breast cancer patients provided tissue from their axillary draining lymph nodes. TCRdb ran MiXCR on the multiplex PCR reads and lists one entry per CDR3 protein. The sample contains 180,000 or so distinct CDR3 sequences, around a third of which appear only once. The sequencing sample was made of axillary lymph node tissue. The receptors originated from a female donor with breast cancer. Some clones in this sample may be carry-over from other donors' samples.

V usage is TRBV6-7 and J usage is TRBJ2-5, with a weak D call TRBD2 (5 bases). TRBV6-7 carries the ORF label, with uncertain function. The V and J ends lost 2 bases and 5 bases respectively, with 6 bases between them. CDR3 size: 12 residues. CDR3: CASSYERETQYF. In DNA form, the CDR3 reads TGTGCCAGCAGTTACGAGCGGGAGACCCAGTACTTC.

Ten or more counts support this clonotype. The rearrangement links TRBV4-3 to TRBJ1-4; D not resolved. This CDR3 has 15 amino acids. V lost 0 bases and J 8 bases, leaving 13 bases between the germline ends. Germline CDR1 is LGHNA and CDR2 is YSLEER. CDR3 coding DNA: TGCGCCAGCAGCCAAGATCGTCAACCCTTCGAAAAACTGTTTTTT. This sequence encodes CASSQDRQPFEKLFF.

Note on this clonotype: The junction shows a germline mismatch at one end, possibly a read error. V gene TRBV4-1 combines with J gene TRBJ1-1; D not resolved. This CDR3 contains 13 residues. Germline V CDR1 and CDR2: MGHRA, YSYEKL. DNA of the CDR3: TGCACCAGCAGCGCCCGACAAAACACTGAAGCTTTCTTT. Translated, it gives CTSSARQNTEAFF.

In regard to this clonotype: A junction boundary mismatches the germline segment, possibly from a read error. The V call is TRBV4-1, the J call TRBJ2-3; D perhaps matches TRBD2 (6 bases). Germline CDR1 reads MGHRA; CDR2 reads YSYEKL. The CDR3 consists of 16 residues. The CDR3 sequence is CASSQNPGLNTNTQYF. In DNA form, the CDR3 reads TGCGCCAGCAGCCAAAATCCAGGACTAAACACAAATACGCAGTATTTT.

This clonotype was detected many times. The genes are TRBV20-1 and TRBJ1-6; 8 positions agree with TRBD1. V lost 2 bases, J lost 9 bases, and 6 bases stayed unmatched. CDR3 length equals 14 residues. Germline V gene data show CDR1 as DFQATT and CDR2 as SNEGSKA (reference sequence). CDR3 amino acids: CSARPGQGSSPLHF. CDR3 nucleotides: TGCAGTGCTAGACCCGGACAGGGAAGTTCACCCCTCCACTTT.

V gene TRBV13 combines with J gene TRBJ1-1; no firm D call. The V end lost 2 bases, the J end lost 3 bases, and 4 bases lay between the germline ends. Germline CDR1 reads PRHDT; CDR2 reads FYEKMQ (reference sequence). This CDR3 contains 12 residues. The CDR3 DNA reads TGTGCCAGCAGCTTATTGTACACTGAAGCTTTCTTT. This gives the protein CASSLLYTEAFF. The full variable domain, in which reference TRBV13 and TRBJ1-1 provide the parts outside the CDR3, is AAGVIQSPRHLIKEKRETATLKCYPIPRHDTVYWYQQGPGQDPQFLISFYEKMQSDKGSIPDRFSAQQFSDYHSELNMSSLELGDSALYFCASSLLYTEAFFGQGTRLTVV.

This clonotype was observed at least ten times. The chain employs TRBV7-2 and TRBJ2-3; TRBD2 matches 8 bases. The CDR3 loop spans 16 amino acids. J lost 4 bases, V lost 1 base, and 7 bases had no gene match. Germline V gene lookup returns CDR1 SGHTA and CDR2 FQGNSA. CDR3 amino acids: CASSLVSGTRADTQYF. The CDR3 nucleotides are TGTGCCAGCAGCTTAGTAAGCGGGACTAGGGCAGATACGCAGTATTTT.

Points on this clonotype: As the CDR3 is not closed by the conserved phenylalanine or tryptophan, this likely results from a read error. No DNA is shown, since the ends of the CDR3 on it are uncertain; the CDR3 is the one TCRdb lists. CDR3 sequence reads: CASRPGTG. The chain joins TRBV2 to TRBJ2-5; the D call of TRBD1 is as the table states it, not checked on the DNA. Per germline, CDR1 SNHLY and CDR2 FYNNEI. Ends included, the CDR3 has 8 residues.

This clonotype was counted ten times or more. CDR3 DNA sequence: TGTGCCAGCAGTTCACCGGGACAGGCTTCCGAGCAGTACTTC. This gives the protein CASSSPGQASEQYF. This sequence joins TRBV12-3 or TRBV12-4 and TRBJ2-7, with 8 bases lining up with TRBD1. J lost 6 bases, V lost 4 bases, and 8 bases had no gene match. This CDR3 is built from 14 residues.

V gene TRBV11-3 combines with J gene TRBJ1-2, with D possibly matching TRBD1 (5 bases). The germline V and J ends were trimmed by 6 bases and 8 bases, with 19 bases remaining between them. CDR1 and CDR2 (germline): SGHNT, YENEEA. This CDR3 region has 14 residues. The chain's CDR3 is CASSLEGQGEGYTF. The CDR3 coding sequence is TGTGCCAGCAGTTTGGAGGGGCAGGGAGAAGGCTACACCTTC.

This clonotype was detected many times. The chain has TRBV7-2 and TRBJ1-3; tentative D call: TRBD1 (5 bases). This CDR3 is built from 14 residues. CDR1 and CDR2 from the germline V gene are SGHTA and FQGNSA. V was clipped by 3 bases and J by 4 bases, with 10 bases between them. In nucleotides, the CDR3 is TGTGCCAGCAGCTTTCAGGGAGCGGGAAACACCATATATTTT. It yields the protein CASSFQGAGNTIYF.

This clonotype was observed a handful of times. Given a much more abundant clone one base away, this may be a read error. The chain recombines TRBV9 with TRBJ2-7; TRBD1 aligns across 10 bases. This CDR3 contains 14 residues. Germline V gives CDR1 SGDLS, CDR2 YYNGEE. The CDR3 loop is CASSVAGQGVEQSF. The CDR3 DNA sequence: TGTGCCAGCAGCGTAGCCGGACAGGGGGTGGAGCAGTCCTTC.

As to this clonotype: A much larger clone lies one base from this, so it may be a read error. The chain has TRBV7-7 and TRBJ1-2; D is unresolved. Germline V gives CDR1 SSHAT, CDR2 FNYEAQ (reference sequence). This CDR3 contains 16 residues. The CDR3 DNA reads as TGTGCTAGCAGCTCCAAGGGCGACGGTGGGAACTATGGCCACACCTTC. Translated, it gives CASSSKGDGGNYGHTF.

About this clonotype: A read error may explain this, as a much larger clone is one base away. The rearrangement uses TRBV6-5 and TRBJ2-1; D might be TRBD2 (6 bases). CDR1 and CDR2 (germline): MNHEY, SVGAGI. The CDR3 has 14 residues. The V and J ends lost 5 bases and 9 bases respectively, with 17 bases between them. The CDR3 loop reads CASSAKGGAPEQFF. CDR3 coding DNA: TGTGCCAGCAGTGCCAAAGGCGGGGCCCCTGAGCAGTTCTTC.

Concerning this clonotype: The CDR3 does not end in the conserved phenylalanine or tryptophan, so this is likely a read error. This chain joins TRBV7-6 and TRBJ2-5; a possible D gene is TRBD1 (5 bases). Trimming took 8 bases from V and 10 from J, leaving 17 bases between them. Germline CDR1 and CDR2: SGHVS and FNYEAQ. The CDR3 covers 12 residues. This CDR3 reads CASGRGAQIQYL. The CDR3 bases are TGTGCCAGCGGAAGGGGTGCCCAGATCCAGTACCTC.

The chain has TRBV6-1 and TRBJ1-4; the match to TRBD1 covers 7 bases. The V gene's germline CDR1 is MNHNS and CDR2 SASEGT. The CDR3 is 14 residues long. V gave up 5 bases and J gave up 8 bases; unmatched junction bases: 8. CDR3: CASSQRDRGEKLFF. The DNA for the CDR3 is TGTGCCAGCAGTCAAAGGGACAGAGGGGAAAAACTGTTTTTT.